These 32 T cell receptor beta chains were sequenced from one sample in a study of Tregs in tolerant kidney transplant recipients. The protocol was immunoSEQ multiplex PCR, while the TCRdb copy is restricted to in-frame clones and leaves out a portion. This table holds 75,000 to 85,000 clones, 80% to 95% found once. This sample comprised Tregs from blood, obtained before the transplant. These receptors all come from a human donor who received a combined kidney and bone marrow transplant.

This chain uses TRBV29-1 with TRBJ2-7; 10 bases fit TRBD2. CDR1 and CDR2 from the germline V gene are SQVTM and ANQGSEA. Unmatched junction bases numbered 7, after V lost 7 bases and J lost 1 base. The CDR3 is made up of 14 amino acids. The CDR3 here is CSAVAGGNSYEQYF. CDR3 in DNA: TGCAGCGCCGTAGCGGGAGGCAATTCCTACGAGCAGTACTTC.

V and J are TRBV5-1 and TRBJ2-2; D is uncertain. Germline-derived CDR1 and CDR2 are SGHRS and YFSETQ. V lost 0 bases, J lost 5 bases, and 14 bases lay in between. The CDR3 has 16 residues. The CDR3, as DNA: TGCGCCAGCAGCTTGGGACCCCGAAGGGAAACCGGGGAGCTGTTTTTT. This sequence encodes CASSLGPRRETGELFF.

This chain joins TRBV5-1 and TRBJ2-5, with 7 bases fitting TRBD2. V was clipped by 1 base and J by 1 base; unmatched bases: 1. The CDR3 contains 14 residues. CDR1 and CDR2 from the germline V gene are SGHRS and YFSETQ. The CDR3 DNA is TGCGCCAGCAGCTTGCGGGGGGTCCAAGAGACCCAGTACTTC. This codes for CASSLRGVQETQYF.

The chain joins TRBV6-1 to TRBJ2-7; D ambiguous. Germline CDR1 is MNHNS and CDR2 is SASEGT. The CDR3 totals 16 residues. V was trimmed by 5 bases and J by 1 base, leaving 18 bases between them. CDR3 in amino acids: CASSQEQSYRSYEQYF. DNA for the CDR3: TGTGCCAGCAGTCAAGAACAGTCGTACCGATCCTACGAGCAGTACTTC.

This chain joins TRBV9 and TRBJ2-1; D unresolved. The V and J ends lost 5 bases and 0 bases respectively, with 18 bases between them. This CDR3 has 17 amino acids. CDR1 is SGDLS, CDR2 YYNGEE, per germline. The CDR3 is CASSRNDHFGSYNEQFF. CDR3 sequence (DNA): TGTGCCAGCAGTCGAAACGACCACTTCGGCTCCTACAATGAGCAGTTCTTC. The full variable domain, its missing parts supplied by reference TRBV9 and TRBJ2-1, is DSGVTQTPKHLITATGQRVTLRCSPRSGDLSVYWYQQSLDQGLQFLIQYYNGEERAKGNILERFSAQQFPDLHSELNLSSLELGDSALYFCASSRNDHFGSYNEQFFGPGTRLTVL.

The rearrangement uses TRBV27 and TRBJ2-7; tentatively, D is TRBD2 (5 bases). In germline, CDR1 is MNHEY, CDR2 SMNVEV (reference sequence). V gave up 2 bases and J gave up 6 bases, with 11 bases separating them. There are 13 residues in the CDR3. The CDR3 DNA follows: TGTGCCAGCAGTTTAGAGGGTTTCTCCGAGCAGTACTTC. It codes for CASSLEGFSEQYF.

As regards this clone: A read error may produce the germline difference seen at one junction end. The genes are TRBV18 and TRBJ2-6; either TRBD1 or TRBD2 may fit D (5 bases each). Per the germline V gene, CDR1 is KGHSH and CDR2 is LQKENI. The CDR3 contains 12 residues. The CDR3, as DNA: TGTGCCAGCTCACCGGGGGTCAACGTCCTGACTTTC. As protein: CASSPGVNVLTF.

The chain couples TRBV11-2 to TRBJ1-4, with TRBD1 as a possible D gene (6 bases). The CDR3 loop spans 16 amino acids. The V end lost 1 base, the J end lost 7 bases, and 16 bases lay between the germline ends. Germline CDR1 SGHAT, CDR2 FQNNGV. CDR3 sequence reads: CASSLAGRGMVEKLFF. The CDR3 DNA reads TGTGCCAGCAGCTTAGCTGGGAGGGGGATGGTTGAAAAACTGTTTTTT.

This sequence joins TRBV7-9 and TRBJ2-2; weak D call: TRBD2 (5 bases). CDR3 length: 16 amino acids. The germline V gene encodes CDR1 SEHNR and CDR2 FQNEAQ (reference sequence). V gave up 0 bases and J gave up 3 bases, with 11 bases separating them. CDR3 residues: CASSLAHFGDTGELFF. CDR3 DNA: TGTGCCAGCAGCTTAGCGCATTTCGGGGACACCGGGGAGCTGTTTTTT.

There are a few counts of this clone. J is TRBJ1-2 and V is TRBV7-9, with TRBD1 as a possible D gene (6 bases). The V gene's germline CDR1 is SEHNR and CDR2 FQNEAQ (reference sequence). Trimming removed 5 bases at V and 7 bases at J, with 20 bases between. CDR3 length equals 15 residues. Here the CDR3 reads CASSPGGQGISGYTF. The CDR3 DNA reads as TGTGCCAGCAGCCCCGGGGGGCAGGGAATAAGTGGCTACACCTTC.

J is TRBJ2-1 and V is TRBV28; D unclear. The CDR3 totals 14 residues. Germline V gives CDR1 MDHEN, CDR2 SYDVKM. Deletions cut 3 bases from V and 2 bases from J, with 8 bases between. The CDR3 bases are TGTGCCAGCAGTTTCGGCCTCGCCTACAATGAGCAGTTCTTC. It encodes CASSFGLAYNEQFF.

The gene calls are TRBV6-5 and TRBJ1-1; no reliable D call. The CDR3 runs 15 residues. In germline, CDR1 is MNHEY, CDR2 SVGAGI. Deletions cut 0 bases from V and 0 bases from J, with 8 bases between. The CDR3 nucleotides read TGTGCCAGCAGTTACTCCCCAGGAGTGAACACTGAAGCTTTCTTT. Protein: CASSYSPGVNTEAFF.

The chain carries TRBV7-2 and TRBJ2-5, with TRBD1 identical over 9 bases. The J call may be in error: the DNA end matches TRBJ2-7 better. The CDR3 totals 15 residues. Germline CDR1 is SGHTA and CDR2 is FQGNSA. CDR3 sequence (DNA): TGTGCCAGCAGCTTACAGGGACAGGGTCCCTACGAGCAGTACTTC. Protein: CASSLQGQGPYEQYF.

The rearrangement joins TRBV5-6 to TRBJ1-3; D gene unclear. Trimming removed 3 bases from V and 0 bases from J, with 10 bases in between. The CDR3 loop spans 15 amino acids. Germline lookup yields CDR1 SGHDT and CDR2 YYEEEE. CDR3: CASSSSFSSGNTIYF. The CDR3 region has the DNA TGTGCCAGCAGCTCCTCTTTTAGCTCTGGAAACACCATATATTTT.

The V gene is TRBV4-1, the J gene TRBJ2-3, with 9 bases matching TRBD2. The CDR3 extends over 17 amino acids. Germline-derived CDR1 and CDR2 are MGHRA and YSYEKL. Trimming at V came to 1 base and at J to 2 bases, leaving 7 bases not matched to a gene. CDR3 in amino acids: CASSQAAGGPVTDTQYF. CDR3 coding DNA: TGCGCCAGCAGCCAAGCCGCGGGAGGGCCCGTCACAGATACGCAGTATTTT.

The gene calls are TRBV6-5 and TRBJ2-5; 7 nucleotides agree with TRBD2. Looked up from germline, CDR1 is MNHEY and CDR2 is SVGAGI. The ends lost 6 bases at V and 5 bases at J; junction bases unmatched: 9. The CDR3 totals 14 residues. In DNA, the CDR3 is TGTGCCAGCAGCTATAACTCCGGGGGGGAGACCCAGTACTTC. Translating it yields CASSYNSGGETQYF.

The CDR3 nucleotides are TGCGCCAGCAGCCCCGACTACTCAAGCACAGATACGCAGTATTTT. Its translation is CASSPDYSSTDTQYF. V gene TRBV5-1 combines with J gene TRBJ2-3, with D possibly matching TRBD2 (5 bases). Germline values: CDR1 SGHRS, CDR2 YFSETQ. The V end was cut by 4 bases, the J end by 0 bases, with 12 bases between. CDR3 size: 15 residues.

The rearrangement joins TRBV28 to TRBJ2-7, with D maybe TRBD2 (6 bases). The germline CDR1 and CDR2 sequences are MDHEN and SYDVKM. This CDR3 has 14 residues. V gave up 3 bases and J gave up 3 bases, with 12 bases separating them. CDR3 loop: CASSLTGSIYEQYF. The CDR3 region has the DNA TGTGCCAGCAGTTTGACCGGGAGTATCTACGAGCAGTACTTC.

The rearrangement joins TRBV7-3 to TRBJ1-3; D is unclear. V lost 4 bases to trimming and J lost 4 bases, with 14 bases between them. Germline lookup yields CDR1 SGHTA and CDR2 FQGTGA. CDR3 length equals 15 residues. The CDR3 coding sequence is TGTGCCAGCAGCTCAACGTTGAGAAGGGGAAACACCATATATTTT. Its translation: CASSSTLRRGNTIYF.

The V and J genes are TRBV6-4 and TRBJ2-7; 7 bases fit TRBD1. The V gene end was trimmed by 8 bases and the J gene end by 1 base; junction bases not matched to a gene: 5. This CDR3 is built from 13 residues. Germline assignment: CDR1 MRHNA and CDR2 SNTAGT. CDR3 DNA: TGTGCCAGCGGGGGCAGGGGGTCCTACGAGCAGTACTTC. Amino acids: CASGGRGSYEQYF.

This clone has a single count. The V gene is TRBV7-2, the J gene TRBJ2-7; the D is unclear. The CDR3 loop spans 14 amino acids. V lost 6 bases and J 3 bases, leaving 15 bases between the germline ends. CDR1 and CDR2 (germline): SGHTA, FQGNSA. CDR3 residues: CASSTGPYNYEQYF. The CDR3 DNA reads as TGTGCCAGCAGTACCGGGCCCTACAACTACGAGCAGTACTTC.

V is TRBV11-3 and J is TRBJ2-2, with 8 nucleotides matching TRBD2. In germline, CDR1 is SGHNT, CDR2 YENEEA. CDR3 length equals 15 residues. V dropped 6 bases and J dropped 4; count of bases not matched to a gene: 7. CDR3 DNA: TGTGCCAGCAGTTTGGGACTAGAGAGCACCGGGGAGCTGTTTTTT. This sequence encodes CASSLGLESTGELFF.

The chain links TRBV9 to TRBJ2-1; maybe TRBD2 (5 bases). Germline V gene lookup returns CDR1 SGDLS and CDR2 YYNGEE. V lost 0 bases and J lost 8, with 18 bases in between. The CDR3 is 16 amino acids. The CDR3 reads CASSVASGRTRDEQFF. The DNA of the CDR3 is TGTGCCAGCAGCGTAGCTTCCGGCAGGACGCGGGATGAGCAGTTCTTC. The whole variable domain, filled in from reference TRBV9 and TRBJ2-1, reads DSGVTQTPKHLITATGQRVTLRCSPRSGDLSVYWYQQSLDQGLQFLIQYYNGEERAKGNILERFSAQQFPDLHSELNLSSLELGDSALYFCASSVASGRTRDEQFFGPGTRLTVL.

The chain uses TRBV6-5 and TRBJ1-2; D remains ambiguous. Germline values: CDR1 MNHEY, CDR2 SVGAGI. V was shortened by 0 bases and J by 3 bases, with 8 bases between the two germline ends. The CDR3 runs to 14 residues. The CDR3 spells CASSYSLDHYGYTF. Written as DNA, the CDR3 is TGTGCCAGCAGTTACTCCCTCGACCACTATGGCTACACCTTC.

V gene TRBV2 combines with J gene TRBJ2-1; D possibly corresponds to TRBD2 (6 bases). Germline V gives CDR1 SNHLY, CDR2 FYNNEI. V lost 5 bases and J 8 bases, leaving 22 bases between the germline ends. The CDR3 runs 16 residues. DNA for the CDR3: TGTGCCAGCAGTCCAGGGTATAGCGGAGAAAAGGATGAGCAGTTCTTC. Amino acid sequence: CASSPGYSGEKDEQFF.

The DNA of the CDR3 is TGTGCCAGCAGTGAGGGCGGGATTCGTAACGAGCAGTACTTC. Its protein product is CASSEGGIRNEQYF. This sequence joins TRBV6-1 and TRBJ2-5; TRBD2 might be the D (6 bases). Near its end, the DNA agrees better with TRBJ2-7, so the J call may be wrong. CDR3 size: 14 residues. The germline CDR1 and CDR2 sequences are MNHNS and SASEGT.

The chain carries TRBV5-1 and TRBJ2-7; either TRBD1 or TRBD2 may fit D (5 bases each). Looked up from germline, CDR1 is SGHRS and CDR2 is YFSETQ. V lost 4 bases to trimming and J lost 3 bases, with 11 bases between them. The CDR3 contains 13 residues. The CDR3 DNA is TGCGCCAGCAGCCGGGACGGAAACTACGAGCAGTACTTC. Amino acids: CASSRDGNYEQYF.

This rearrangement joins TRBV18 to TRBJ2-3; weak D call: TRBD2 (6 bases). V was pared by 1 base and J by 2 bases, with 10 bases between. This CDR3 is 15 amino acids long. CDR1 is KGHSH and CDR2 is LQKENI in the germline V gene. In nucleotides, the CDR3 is TGTGCCAGCTCACCACGACTAGTCGACACAGATACGCAGTATTTT. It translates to CASSPRLVDTDTQYF.

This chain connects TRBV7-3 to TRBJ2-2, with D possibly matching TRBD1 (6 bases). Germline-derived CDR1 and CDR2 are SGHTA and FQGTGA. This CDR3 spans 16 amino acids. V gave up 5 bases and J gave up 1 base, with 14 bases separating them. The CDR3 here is CASSPQGTQNTGELFF. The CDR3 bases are TGTGCCAGCAGCCCCCAAGGGACACAGAACACCGGGGAGCTGTTTTTT.

This CDR3 is CARQGRTSTDTQYF. CDR3 bases: TGTGCCCGACAGGGGAGAACTAGCACAGATACGCAGTATTTT. This chain uses TRBV30 with TRBJ2-3, with TRBD1 matching over 8 bases. Germline CDR1 is GTSNPN and CDR2 is SVGIG (reference sequence). This CDR3 is 14 amino acids long. Losses at the gene ends were 8 bases for V and 0 bases for J; bases not matched to a gene: 7. Based on the CDR3 plus reference TRBV30 and TRBJ2-3, the full variable domain is SQTIHQWPATLVQPVGSPLSLECTVEGTSNPNLYWYRQAAGRGLQLLFYSVGIGQISSEVPQNLSASRPQDRQFILSSKKLLLSDSGFYLCARQGRTSTDTQYFGPGTRLTVL.

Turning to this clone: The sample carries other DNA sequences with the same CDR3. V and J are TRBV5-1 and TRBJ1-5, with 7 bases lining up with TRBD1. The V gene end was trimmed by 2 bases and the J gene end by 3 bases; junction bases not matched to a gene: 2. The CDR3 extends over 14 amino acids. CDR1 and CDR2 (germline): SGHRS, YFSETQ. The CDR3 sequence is CASSLTGVNQPQHF. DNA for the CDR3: TGCGCCAGCAGCTTAACAGGGGTCAATCAGCCCCAGCATTTT.

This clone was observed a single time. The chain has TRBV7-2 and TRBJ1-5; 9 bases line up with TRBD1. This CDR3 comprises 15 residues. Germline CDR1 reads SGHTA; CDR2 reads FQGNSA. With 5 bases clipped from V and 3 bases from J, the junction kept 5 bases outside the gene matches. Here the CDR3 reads CASSPQGADNQPQHF. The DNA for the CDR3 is TGTGCCAGCAGCCCACAGGGGGCCGACAATCAGCCCCAGCATTTT.